This T cell receptor beta chain was retrieved from a study of T cells in Graves' hyperthyroidism and ophthalmopathy. Study overall: Peripheral blood was secured at the point of initial diagnosis, before any treatment. Overall study findings and caveats: The model anticipated ophthalmopathy a median approximately 6.6 months pre-onset. Most expanded thyroid clonotypes above 0.001 also appeared in blood.

The sample holds a few counts of this clonotype. Its antigen is unknown. RNA transcripts gave rise to amplified TCR beta CDR3 regions. The primer set for the first-round RT-PCR of the TCR CDR3 was HTBI. TCRdb analysed the multiplex PCR reads with MiXCR anew, one entry per CDR3 protein. The sample gives fewer than 750,000 distinct CDR3 sequences, about 14% of which show up once; approximately 4.2% is in the top ten. The sample taken for sequencing was blood. The TCR sequence derives from a woman aged 40 to 55 with Graves' ophthalmopathy.

The CDR3, as DNA: TGCAGTGCTAGAGACAGGGACTTCGGCGGGGAGCTGTTTTTT. This translates into CSARDRDFGGELFF. The chain recombines TRBV20-1 with TRBJ2-2; D may be TRBD2 (6 bases). From germline, CDR1 is DFQATT and CDR2 SNEGSKA (reference sequence). This CDR3 contains 14 residues. The V end was cut by 0 bases, the J end by 7 bases, with 12 bases between.